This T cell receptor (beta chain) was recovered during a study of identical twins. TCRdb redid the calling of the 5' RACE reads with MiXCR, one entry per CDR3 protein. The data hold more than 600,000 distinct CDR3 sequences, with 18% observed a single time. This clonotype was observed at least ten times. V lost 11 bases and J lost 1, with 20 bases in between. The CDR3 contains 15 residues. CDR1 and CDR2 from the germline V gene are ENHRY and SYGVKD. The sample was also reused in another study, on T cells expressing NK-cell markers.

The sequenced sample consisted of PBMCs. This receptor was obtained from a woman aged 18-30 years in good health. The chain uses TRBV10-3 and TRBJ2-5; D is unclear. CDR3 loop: CASRPAFSGQETQYF. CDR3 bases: TGTGCCTCCCGGCCCGCTTTCTCGGGCCAAGAGACCCAGTACTTC.